This T cell receptor beta chain was recorded in a study of beta chain features in type 1 diabetes. Expressed TCRB transcripts were sequenced because the entire RNA isolate underwent reverse transcription. Sequencing was performed with immunoSEQ multiplex PCR; in TCRdb, only in-frame clones are kept and a portion is missing. The sample consists of roughly 610,000 clones, 15% to 18% of them appearing once. This clone occurred a few times. The V gene's germline CDR1 is MDHEN and CDR2 SYDVKM. CDR3 length: 14 amino acids. The V gene end was trimmed by 7 bases and the J gene end by 13 bases; junction bases not matched to a gene: 12.

Sample: naive CD4+ T cells from blood. The J gene is TRBJ1-6, the V gene TRBV28; 8 bases align to TRBD1. The origin of this receptor is a man between 18 and 29 years old in good health. CDR3 protein: CASIPAQGAMPLHF. The CDR3 nucleotides read TGTGCCAGCATTCCGGCGCAGGGGGCTATGCCCCTCCACTTT.